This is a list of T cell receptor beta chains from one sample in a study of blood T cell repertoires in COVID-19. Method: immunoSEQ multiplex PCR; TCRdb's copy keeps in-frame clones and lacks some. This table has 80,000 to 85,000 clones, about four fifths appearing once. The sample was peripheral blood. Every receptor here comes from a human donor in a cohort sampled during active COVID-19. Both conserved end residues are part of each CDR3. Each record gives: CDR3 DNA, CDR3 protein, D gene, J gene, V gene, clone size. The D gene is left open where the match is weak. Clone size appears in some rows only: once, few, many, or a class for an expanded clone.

TGTGCCAGCATCCCAGGACAGGGGGCAGGGCAGTACTTC | CASIPGQGAGQYF | TRBD1 | TRBJ2-7 | TRBV9 | NA
TGTGCCAGCAGCTTAGTTTGGTCGCCAGTCCTAGAAATTGAAGCTTTCTTT | CASSLVWSPVLEIEAFF | NA | TRBJ1-1 | TRBV7-9 | NA
TGTGCCAGCAGCCAAGGCTCGGCTGGCAGGCTCACTGAAGCTTTCTTT | CASSQGSAGRLTEAFF | NA | TRBJ1-1 | TRBV14 | NA
TGTGCCAGCAGCCAAGGGAGGCAGGACTATGGCTACACCTTC | CASSQGRQDYGYTF | NA | TRBJ1-2 | TRBV14 | NA
TGTGCCAGCAGTTACTCCAGCCAAGCGGACACTGAAGCTTTCTTT | CASSYSSQADTEAFF | NA | TRBJ1-1 | TRBV6-5 | once
TGTGCCAGCAGCGTACAGGGATTCCAGGATACGCAGTATTTT | CASSVQGFQDTQYF | NA | TRBJ2-3 | TRBV3-1/TRBV3-2 | NA
TGTGCCAGCAGCCAAATGGCGGGGGTTTACAATGAGCAGTTCTTC | CASSQMAGVYNEQFF | TRBD2 | TRBJ2-1 | TRBV3-1/TRBV3-2 | NA
TGTGCCAGCAGTAGCCGGACTAGCGGGGGGATAACCTACAATGAGCAGTTCTTC | CASSSRTSGGITYNEQFF | TRBD2 | TRBJ2-1 | TRBV5-4 | NA
TGCAGCGCCCTCAGACAAAGTGCTGAAGCTTTCTTT | CSALRQSAEAFF | NA | TRBJ1-1 | TRBV29-1 | NA
TGTGCCAGCAGCTCCGTTGGAAACACCATATATTTT | CASSSVGNTIYF | NA | TRBJ1-3 | TRBV6-2/TRBV6-3 | NA
TGTGCCATCAGGGAAGACAGGGAATACTATGGCTACACCTTC | CAIREDREYYGYTF | TRBD1 | TRBJ1-2 | TRBV10-3 | NA
TGTGCCAGCAGTCACGGACAGGGAAACTCCTACGAGCAGTACTTC | CASSHGQGNSYEQYF | TRBD1 | TRBJ2-7 | TRBV6-5 | NA
TGTGCCACCGCCTTGGGGAGCTCTGGGGCCAACGTCCTGACTTTC | CATALGSSGANVLTF | NA | TRBJ2-6 | TRBV24-1 | NA
TGTGCCAGCAGCTTAGGACCCGAGGAAGTCGGCAATCAGCCCCAGCATTTT | CASSLGPEEVGNQPQHF | NA | TRBJ1-5 | TRBV7-9 | NA
TGTGCCAGCAGGGGGGGGACCCGTAGCTCCTACGAGCAGTACTTC | CASRGGTRSSYEQYF | TRBD2 | TRBJ2-7 | TRBV6-5 | NA
TGCGCCAGCAGGAGGGGGGGAGGGCCGGACTACGAGCAGTACTTC | CASRRGGGPDYEQYF | NA | TRBJ2-7 | TRBV7-9 | NA
TGTGCCAATCTAAACCCGGGACAGTACATCGATGAGCAGTTCTTC | CANLNPGQYIDEQFF | TRBD1 | TRBJ2-1 | TRBV28 | NA
TGTGCCAGCAGCACCGGGACAGGGGGCCTCACAGATACGCAGTATTTT | CASSTGTGGLTDTQYF | TRBD1 | TRBJ2-3 | TRBV7-9 | NA
TGTGCCAGCAGTTTAGGGGGGTCACCCCTCCACTTT | CASSLGGSPLHF | NA | TRBJ1-6 | TRBV28 | NA
TGCGCCAGCAGCCCAGGACAGGGGATGGGAGGAAACACCATATATTTT | CASSPGQGMGGNTIYF | TRBD1 | TRBJ1-3 | TRBV4-1 | few
TGTGCCAGCAGCTTAGCGGGGGGGTCCTACGAGCAGTACTTC | CASSLAGGSYEQYF | TRBD2 | TRBJ2-7 | TRBV7-3 | NA
TGCGCCAGCCGGGACAGGGATTACAATGAGCAGTTCTTC | CASRDRDYNEQFF | TRBD1 | TRBJ2-1 | TRBV5-1 | few
TGTGCCAGCAGCGCCGGAGGAGGGGGCGTTCGGGCAGATACGCAGTATTTT | CASSAGGGGVRADTQYF | NA | TRBJ2-3 | TRBV9 | NA
TGTGCCAGCAGCTTAGGCCGGCGGATTTACGAGCAGTACTTC | CASSLGRRIYEQYF | NA | TRBJ2-7 | TRBV7-2 | NA
TGTGCCAGCAGCCCCGAAGGGGGGGCCTACGAGCAGTACTTC | CASSPEGGAYEQYF | NA | TRBJ2-7 | TRBV7-9 | NA
TGTGCCAGCAGCGTAGGTCGCGGGGGGGCCGTCGGGGAGCTGTTTTTT | CASSVGRGGAVGELFF | TRBD2 | TRBJ2-2 | TRBV9 | NA
TGCGCCAGCAGCCTTCCGGCTGGAGGGTCGGGAGCGGGGGGGCTCCACGAGCAGTACTTC | CASSLPAGGSGAGGLHEQYF | TRBD2 | TRBJ2-7 | TRBV5-1 | NA
TGTGCCACCCCCAGGGAGGGAGTAACCGGGGAGCTGTTTTTT | CATPREGVTGELFF | TRBD2 | TRBJ2-2 | TRBV6-5 | once
TGTGCCAGCACACCGGAGGGGAGCCACGAGCAGTACTTC | CASTPEGSHEQYF | NA | TRBJ2-7 | TRBV27 | NA
TGTGCCAGCAGTTATACAGGACAGAAGAATTCACCCCTCCACTTT | CASSYTGQKNSPLHF | NA | TRBJ1-6 | TRBV6-5 | NA
TGCGCCAGCAGCTTGGGGCGGGGGAAAAATCAGCCCCAGCATTTT | CASSLGRGKNQPQHF | NA | TRBJ1-5 | TRBV5-1 | NA
TGCGCCAGCAGCCAAGCCTACTCAATGGTGAACACTGAAGCTTTCTTT | CASSQAYSMVNTEAFF | NA | TRBJ1-1 | TRBV4-1 | NA
TGTGCCAGCAGTATTAGCGGGGGGAACACAGATACGCAGTATTTT | CASSISGGNTDTQYF | TRBD2 | TRBJ2-3 | TRBV7-9 | NA
TGTGCCAGCAGCCGATGGACAGGGAGCAATCAGCCCCAGCATTTT | CASSRWTGSNQPQHF | TRBD1 | TRBJ1-5 | TRBV11-3 | NA
TGCAGTGCTAGTTTCAGGGGCCCTGAGCAGTTCTTC | CSASFRGPEQFF | NA | TRBJ2-1 | TRBV20-1 | NA
TGTGCCAGCAGCGTTGGCACCCGCTATGGCTACACCTTC | CASSVGTRYGYTF | NA | TRBJ1-2 | TRBV9 | NA
TGTGCCAGTAGTAAGAGCAGGGTTGGCACTGAAGCTTTCTTT | CASSKSRVGTEAFF | NA | TRBJ1-1 | TRBV19 | NA
TGCAGTGCCCATAACCCGGATGGCTACACCTTC | CSAHNPDGYTF | NA | TRBJ1-2 | TRBV20-1 | few
TGTGCCAGCTCACCAAGTAGCAGGGGGACGGATACGCAGTATTTT | CASSPSSRGTDTQYF | TRBD1 | TRBJ2-3 | TRBV18 | NA
TGTGCCACCAGTGGGTCAACCGGGACAGGGAACACCGGGGAGCTGTTTTTT | CATSGSTGTGNTGELFF | TRBD1 | TRBJ2-2 | TRBV24-1 | once